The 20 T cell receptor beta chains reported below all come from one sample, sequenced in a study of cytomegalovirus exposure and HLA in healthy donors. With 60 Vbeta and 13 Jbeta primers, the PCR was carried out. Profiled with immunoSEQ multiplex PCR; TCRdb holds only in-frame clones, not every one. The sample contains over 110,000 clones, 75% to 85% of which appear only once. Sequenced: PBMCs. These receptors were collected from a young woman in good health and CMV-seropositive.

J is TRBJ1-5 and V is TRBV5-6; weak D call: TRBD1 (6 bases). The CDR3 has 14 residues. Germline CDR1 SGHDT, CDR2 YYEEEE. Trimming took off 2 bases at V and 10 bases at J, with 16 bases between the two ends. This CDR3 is CASSLSSGGGPQHF. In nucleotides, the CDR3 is TGTGCCAGCAGCTTATCAAGTGGGGGCGGTCCCCAGCATTTT.

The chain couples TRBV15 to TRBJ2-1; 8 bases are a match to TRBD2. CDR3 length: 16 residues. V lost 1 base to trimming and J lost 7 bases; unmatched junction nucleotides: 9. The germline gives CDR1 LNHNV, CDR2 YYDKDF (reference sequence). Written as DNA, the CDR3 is TGTGCCACCAGCAGAGTAAGGGCGGGGGGTAGGAATGAGCAGTTCTTC. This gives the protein CATSRVRAGGRNEQFF.

CDR3 sequence (DNA): TGTGCCATCAGAGAGAGGACAGGACCTAACTATGGCTACACCTTC. This gives the protein CAIRERTGPNYGYTF. This chain joins TRBV10-3 and TRBJ1-2; 7 bases match TRBD1. Germline V gene data show CDR1 as ENHRY and CDR2 as SYGVKD. The junction had 7 bases not matched to a gene; V was cut back by 6 bases and J by 0 bases. There are 15 residues in the CDR3.

The CDR3 sequence is CSVVTGGNEQFF. The CDR3, as DNA: TGCAGCGTAGTGACAGGGGGCAATGAGCAGTTCTTC. This rearrangement joins TRBV29-1 to TRBJ2-1, with 9 bases aligning to TRBD1. The V gene end was trimmed by 6 bases and the J gene end by 6 bases; junction bases not matched to a gene: 3. This CDR3 contains 12 residues. Germline V gives CDR1 SQVTM, CDR2 ANQGSEA.

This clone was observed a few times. The CDR3 sequence is CATRSTSGPSYEQYF. The DNA of the CDR3 is TGTGCCACGAGGTCGACTAGCGGACCTAGCTACGAGCAGTACTTC. V and J are TRBV7-9 and TRBJ2-7; 9 nucleotides agree with TRBD2. Germline V gene lookup returns CDR1 SEHNR and CDR2 FQNEAQ (reference sequence). The CDR3 has 15 residues. The trim removed 10 bases at V and 3 bases at J, leaving 13 bases unmatched.

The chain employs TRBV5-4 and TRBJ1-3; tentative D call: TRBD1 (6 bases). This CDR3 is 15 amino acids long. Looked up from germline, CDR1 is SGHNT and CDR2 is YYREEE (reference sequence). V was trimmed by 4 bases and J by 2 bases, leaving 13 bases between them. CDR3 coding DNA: TGTGCCAGCAGCCTACCAGGGGTGGCTGGAAACACCATATATTTT. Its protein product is CASSLPGVAGNTIYF.

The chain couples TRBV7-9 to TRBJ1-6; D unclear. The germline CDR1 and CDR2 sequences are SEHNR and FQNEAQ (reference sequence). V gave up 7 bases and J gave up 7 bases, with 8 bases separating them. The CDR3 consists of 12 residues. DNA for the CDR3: TGTGCCAGCAACCTTGGCAATTCACCCCTCCACTTT. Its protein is CASNLGNSPLHF.

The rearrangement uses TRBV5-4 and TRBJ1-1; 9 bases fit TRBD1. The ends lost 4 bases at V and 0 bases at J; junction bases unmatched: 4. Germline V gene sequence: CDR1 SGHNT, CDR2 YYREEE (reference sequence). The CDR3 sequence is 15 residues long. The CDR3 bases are TGTGCCAGCAGCCCGGACAGGGGAATGAACACTGAAGCTTTCTTT. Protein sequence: CASSPDRGMNTEAFF.

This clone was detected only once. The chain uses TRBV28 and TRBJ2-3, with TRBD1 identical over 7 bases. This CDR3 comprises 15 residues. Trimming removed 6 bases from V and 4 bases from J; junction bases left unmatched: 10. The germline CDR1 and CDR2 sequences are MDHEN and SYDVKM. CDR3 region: CASSPRQGNSDTQYF. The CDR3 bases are TGTGCCAGCAGCCCACGACAGGGAAACTCAGATACGCAGTATTTT.

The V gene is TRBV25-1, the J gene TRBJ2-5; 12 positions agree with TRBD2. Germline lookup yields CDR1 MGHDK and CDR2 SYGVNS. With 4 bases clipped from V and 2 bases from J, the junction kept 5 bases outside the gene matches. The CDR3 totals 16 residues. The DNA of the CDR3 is TGTGCCAGCAGTGTAGGAGGACTAGCGGGACAAGAGACCCAGTACTTC. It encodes CASSVGGLAGQETQYF.

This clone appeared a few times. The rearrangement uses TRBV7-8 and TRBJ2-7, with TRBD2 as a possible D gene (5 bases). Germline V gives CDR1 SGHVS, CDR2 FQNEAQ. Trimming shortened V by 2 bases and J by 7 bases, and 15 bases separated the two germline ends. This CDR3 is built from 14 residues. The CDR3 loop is CASSLRRTREEQYF. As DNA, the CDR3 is TGTGCCAGCAGCTTAAGGCGGACGAGGGAGGAGCAGTACTTC.

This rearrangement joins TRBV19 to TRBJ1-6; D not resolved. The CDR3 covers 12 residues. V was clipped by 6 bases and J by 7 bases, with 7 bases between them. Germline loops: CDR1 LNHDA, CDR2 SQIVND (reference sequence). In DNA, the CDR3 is TGTGCCAGTAGCATGGCCAATTCACCCCTCCACTTT. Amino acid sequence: CASSMANSPLHF.

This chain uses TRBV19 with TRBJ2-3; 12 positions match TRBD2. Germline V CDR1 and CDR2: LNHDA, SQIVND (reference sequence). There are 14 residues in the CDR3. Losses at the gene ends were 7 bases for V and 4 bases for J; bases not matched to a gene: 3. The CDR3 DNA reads TGTGCCAGTAACCCTAGCGGGGGGGCAGATACGCAGTATTTT. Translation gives CASNPSGGADTQYF.

This chain's CDR3 is CASSSLGGGLYNSPLHF. The CDR3, as DNA: TGCGCCAGCAGCTCCCTTGGGGGGGGGCTGTATAATTCACCCCTCCACTTT. The chain is built from TRBV5-1 and TRBJ1-6; possible D gene TRBD1, 6 bases. V was clipped by 3 bases and J by 4 bases, with 17 bases between them. From germline, CDR1 is SGHRS and CDR2 YFSETQ. This CDR3 is built from 17 residues.

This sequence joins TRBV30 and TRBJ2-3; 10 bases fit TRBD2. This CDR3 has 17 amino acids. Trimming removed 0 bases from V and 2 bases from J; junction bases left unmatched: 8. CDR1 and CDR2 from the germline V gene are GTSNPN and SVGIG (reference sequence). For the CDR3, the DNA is TGTGCCTGGAGTGTCGGAAGGACTAGCGGTAACACAGATACGCAGTATTTT. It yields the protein CAWSVGRTSGNTDTQYF.

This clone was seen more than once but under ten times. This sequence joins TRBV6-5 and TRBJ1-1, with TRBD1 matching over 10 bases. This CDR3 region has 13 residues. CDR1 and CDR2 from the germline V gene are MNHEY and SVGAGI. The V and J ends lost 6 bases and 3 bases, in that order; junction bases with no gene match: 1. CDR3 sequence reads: CASSGTGDTEAFF. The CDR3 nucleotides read TGTGCCAGCAGCGGGACAGGGGACACTGAAGCTTTCTTT.

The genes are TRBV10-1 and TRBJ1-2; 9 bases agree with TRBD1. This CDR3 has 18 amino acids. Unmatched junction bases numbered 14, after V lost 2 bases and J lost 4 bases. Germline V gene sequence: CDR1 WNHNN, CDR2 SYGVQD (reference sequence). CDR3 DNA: TGCGCCAGCAGTGAGGAAGGGACAGGGAAAGGGGGCCTCTATGGCTACACCTTC. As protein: CASSEEGTGKGGLYGYTF.

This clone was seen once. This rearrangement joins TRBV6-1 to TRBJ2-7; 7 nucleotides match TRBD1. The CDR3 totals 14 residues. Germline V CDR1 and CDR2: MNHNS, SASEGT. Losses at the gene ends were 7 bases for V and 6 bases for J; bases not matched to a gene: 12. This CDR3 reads CASISGTVSGEQYF. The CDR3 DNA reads TGTGCCAGCATCTCCGGGACAGTCTCGGGCGAGCAGTACTTC.

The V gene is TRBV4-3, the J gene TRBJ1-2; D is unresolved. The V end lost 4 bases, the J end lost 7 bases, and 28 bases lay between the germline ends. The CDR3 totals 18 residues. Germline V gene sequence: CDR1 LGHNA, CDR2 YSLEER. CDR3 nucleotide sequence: TGCGCCAGCAGCCCATCCCATGGGCCCGCCACCCACTGGTTTGGCTACACCTTC. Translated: CASSPSHGPATHWFGYTF.

CDR3 sequence reads: CASSLITRDIIYEQYF. In DNA, the CDR3 is TGTGCCAGCAGTTTAATAACCCGGGACATAATCTACGAGCAGTACTTC. V gene TRBV27 combines with J gene TRBJ2-7, with TRBD1 as a possible D gene (6 bases). Trimming left V 2 bases short and J 3 bases short, with 17 bases between. From germline, CDR1 is MNHEY and CDR2 SMNVEV (reference sequence). The CDR3 sequence is 16 residues long.